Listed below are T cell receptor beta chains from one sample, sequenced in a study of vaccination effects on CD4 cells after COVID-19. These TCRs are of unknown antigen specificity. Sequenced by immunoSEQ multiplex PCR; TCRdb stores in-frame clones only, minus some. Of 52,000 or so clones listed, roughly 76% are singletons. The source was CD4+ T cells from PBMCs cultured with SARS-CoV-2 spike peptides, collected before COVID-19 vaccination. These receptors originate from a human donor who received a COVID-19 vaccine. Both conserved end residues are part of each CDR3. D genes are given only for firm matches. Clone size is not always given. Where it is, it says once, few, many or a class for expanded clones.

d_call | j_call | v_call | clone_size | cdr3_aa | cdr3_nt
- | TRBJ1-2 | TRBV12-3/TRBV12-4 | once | CASSFGGYGYTF | TGTGCCAGCAGTTTCGGTGGATATGGCTACACCTTC
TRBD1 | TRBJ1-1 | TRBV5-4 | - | CASSEMARGLAEAFF | TGTGCCAGCAGCGAGATGGCGAGGGGGCTCGCTGAAGCTTTCTTT
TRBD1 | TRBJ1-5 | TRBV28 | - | CASQPDRGLYQPQHF | TGTGCCAGCCAACCCGACAGGGGGCTGTATCAGCCCCAGCATTTT
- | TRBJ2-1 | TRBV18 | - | CASSPTSSYNEQFF | TGTGCCAGCTCACCGACTAGCTCCTACAATGAGCAGTTCTTC
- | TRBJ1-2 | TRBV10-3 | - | CAISDPGAIYGYTF | TGTGCCATCAGTGATCCAGGGGCAATCTATGGCTACACCTTC
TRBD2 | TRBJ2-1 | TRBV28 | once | CASSSSGLANYNEQFF | TGTGCCAGCAGTTCCTCAGGACTAGCAAACTACAATGAGCAGTTCTTC
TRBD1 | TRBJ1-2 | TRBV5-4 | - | CASSQDRVRSGYTF | TGTGCCAGCAGCCAGGACAGGGTTAGGAGCGGCTACACCTTC
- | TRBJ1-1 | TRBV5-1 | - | CASRKEIRDTNTEAFF | TGCGCCAGCAGAAAAGAGATCCGGGACACCAACACTGAAGCTTTCTTT
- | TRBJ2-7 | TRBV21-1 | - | CASSLTRSRAGGLRYEQYF | TGTGCCAGCAGCCTAACCAGAAGTAGAGCGGGGGGGCTTAGGTACGAGCAGTACTTC
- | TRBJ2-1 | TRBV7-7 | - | CASSPGRRSYNEQFF | TGTGCTAGCAGCCCCGGACGGCGCTCCTACAATGAGCAGTTCTTC
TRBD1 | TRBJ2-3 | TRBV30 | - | CAGDRDRVTDTQYF | TGTGCCGGGGACCGGGACAGAGTGACAGATACGCAGTATTTT
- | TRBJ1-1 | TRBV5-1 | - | CASSSRVGTEAFF | TGCGCCAGCAGCTCCAGGGTGGGCACTGAAGCTTTCTTT
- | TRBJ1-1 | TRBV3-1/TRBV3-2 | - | CASSPASAEAFF | TGTGCCAGCAGTCCCGCTTCGGCTGAAGCTTTCTTT
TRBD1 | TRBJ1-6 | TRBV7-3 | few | CASSLGQGYSPLHF | TGTGCCAGCAGCTTAGGACAGGGTTATTCACCCCTCCACTTT
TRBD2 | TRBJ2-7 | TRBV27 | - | CASSYWREHSYEQYF | TGTGCCAGCAGTTATTGGCGGGAGCACTCCTACGAGCAGTACTTC
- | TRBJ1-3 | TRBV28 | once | CASSLEVQYIYF | TGTGCCAGCAGTTTGGAGGTTCAGTACATATATTTT
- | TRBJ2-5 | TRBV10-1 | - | CASSVEGRYGRGRGKETQYF | TGCGCCAGCAGTGTAGAGGGGCGCTACGGGAGGGGGCGCGGGAAAGAGACCCAGTACTTC
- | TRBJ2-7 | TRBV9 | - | CGGSVASPFEQYF | TGTGGAGGCAGCGTAGCTAGTCCGTTCGAGCAGTACTTC
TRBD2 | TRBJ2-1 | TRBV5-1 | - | CASSFGKRGDYEQFF | TGCGCCAGCAGCTTCGGGAAGCGGGGGGACTATGAGCAGTTCTTC
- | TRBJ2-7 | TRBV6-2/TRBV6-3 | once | CASSYPPSSEQYF | TGTGCCAGCAGTTATCCCCCTTCATCCGAGCAGTACTTC
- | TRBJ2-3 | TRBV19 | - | CASSIGVSPQTDTQYF | TGTGCCAGTAGTATAGGCGTTTCACCACAAACCGATACGCAGTATTTT
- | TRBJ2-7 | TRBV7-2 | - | CASSPRTSYEQYF | TGTGCCAGCAGCCCCCGCACTTCCTACGAGCAGTACTTC
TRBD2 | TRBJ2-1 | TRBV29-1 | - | CSVVWLLAGGLSYNEQFF | TGCAGCGTTGTCTGGCTCCTAGCGGGAGGCCTAAGCTACAATGAGCAGTTCTTC
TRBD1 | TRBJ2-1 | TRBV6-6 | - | CASSPDRGMHNEQFF | TGTGCCAGCAGCCCCGACAGGGGCATGCACAATGAGCAGTTCTTC
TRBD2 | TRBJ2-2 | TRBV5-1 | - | CASSRTSGNTGELFF | TGCGCCAGCAGCCGGACTAGCGGGAACACCGGGGAGCTGTTTTTT
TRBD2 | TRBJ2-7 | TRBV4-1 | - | CASSPNRLLAGSSRDEQYF | TGCGCCAGCAGCCCCAACAGATTACTAGCGGGGTCTAGCCGGGACGAGCAGTACTTC
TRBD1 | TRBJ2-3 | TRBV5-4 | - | CASNTGVGTGRTDTQYF | TGTGCCAGCAACACTGGGGTAGGGACAGGGAGGACAGATACGCAGTATTTT
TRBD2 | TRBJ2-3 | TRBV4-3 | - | CASSQDKISGGWDTQYF | TGCGCCAGCAGCCAAGACAAGATTAGCGGGGGGTGGGATACGCAGTATTTT
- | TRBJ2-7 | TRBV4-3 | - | CASSQDSGFREQYF | TGCGCCAGCAGCCAAGATTCTGGTTTCCGGGAGCAGTACTTC
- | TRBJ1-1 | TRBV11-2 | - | CASTLNSNTEAFF | TGTGCCAGCACCTTAAACTCGAACACTGAAGCTTTCTTT
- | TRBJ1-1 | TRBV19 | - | CASSSQLMNTEAFF | TGTGCCAGTAGTAGTCAGCTAATGAACACTGAAGCTTTCTTT
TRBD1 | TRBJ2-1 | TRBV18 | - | CASSPSSGTVYNEQFF | TGTGCCAGCTCACCTTCTTCCGGGACAGTCTACAATGAGCAGTTCTTC
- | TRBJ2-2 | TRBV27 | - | CASSLGRPTRELFF | TGTGCCAGCAGTTTGGGCAGACCCACGAGGGAGCTGTTTTTT
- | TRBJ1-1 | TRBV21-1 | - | CASSKGANTEAFF | TGTGCCAGCAGCAAGGGGGCGAACACTGAAGCTTTCTTT
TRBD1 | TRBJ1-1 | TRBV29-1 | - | CSVGSDRGGYTEAFF | TGCAGCGTCGGTAGCGACAGGGGGGGCTACACTGAAGCTTTCTTT
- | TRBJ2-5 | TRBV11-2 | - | CASSLRRRAGVIQTQYF | TGTGCCAGCAGCTTACGCCGGAGGGCCGGGGTGATACAGACCCAGTACTTC
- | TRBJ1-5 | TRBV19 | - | CASSMEGYRPQHF | TGTGCCAGTAGTATGGAGGGGTATCGGCCCCAGCATTTT
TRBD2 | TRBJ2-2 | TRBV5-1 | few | CASSLRGSNTGELFF | TGCGCCAGCAGCCTGCGGGGGTCGAACACCGGGGAGCTGTTTTTT
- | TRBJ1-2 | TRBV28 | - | CASSSSRVYGYTF | TGTGCCAGCAGTTCCTCCAGGGTCTATGGCTACACCTTC
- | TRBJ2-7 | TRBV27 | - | CASSPPSPEVGFCEQYF | TGTGCCAGCAGTCCCCCTAGTCCGGAGGTGGGTTTTTGCGAGCAGTACTTC
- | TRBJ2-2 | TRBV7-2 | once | CASTPSRENGELFF | TGTGCCAGCACCCCGAGCAGGGAAAACGGGGAGCTGTTTTTT
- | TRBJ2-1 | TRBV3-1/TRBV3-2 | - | CASSLSSGYSYNEQFF | TGTGCCAGCAGCCTAAGCAGCGGCTACTCCTACAATGAGCAGTTCTTC
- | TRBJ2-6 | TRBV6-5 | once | CASTFSGANVLTF | TGTGCCAGCACTTTCTCTGGGGCCAACGTCCTGACTTTC
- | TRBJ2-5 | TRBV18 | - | CASSPRSYQETQYF | TGTGCCAGCTCGCCAAGGTCGTACCAAGAGACCCAGTACTTC
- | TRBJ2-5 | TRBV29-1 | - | CSVVWGRETQYF | TGCAGCGTTGTTTGGGGGCGAGAGACCCAGTACTTC
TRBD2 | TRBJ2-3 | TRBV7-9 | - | CASSMGRVAGVMDTQYF | TGTGCCAGCAGCATGGGTCGGGTAGCGGGGGTCATGGATACGCAGTATTTT
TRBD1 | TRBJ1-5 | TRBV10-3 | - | CAIKGQGDNQPQHF | TGTGCCATCAAGGGACAGGGGGACAATCAGCCCCAGCATTTT
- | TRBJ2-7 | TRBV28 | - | CASSFPPLYEQYF | TGTGCCAGCAGTTTTCCCCCCCTCTACGAGCAGTACTTC
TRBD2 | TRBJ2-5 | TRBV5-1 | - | CASSGTTSQETQYF | TGCGCCAGCAGCGGGACTACATCTCAAGAGACCCAGTACTTC
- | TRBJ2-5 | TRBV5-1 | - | CASSIQGTETQYF | TGCGCCAGCAGCATACAGGGCACAGAGACCCAGTACTTC
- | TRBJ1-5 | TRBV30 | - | CAWSAGDGNQPQHF | TGTGCCTGGAGTGCAGGGGATGGGAATCAGCCCCAGCATTTT
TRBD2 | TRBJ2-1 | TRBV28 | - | CASTRSGSLSYNEQFF | TGTGCCAGCACCCGTAGCGGGAGCCTCTCCTACAATGAGCAGTTCTTC